The 22 T cell receptor beta chains below all came from one sample that was sequenced in a study of cytomegalovirus exposure and HLA in healthy donors. Primers included in the PCR were 60 Vbeta and 13 Jbeta primers. Clones were read by immunoSEQ multiplex PCR, and TCRdb kept only the in-frame ones, dropping some. The table records just over 150,000 clones, about 75% of them present only once. Material for sequencing was PBMCs. The receptors here all came from a woman aged 50 to 65 in good health and CMV-seropositive.

The chain joins TRBV6-5 to TRBJ2-5, with TRBD2 identical over 7 bases. The CDR3 runs 14 residues. The germline V gene encodes CDR1 MNHEY and CDR2 SVGAGI. Unmatched junction bases numbered 6, after V lost 3 bases and J lost 5 bases. The CDR3 nucleotides read TGTGCCAGCAGTTATGGGGCCGGGAGGGAGACCCAGTACTTC. The encoded protein is CASSYGAGRETQYF.

The rearrangement uses TRBV5-1 and TRBJ2-7; 8 nucleotides agree with TRBD1. The germline V gene encodes CDR1 SGHRS and CDR2 YFSETQ. Trimming cost V 2 bases and J 4 bases; bases outside gene matches: 5. This CDR3 comprises 14 residues. In DNA, the CDR3 is TGCGCCAGCAGCTTTCAGGGGGCAGGATACGAGCAGTACTTC. It translates to CASSFQGAGYEQYF.

The rearrangement links TRBV6-5 to TRBJ2-1; possibly TRBD2 for D (7 bases). The V end was cut by 5 bases, the J end by 9 bases, with 14 bases between. In germline, CDR1 is MNHEY, CDR2 SVGAGI. The CDR3 covers 13 residues. CDR3 loop: CASSLEGGGEQFF. In DNA form, the CDR3 reads TGTGCCAGCAGTCTCGAGGGAGGGGGTGAGCAGTTCTTC.

V usage is TRBV5-6 and J usage is TRBJ2-7; the match to TRBD2 covers 11 bases. The trim removed 3 bases at V and 4 bases at J, leaving 6 bases unmatched. CDR1 and CDR2 from the germline V gene are SGHDT and YYEEEE. This CDR3 region has 15 residues. The CDR3 sequence is CASSSRASGRYEQYF. The CDR3 DNA reads TGTGCCAGCAGCTCCCGGGCTAGCGGGAGGTACGAGCAGTACTTC. The complete variable domain, with remaining parts taken from reference TRBV5-6 and TRBJ2-7, reads DAGVTQSPTHLIKTRGQQVTLRCSPKSGHDTVSWYQQALGQGPQFIFQYYEEEERQRGNFPDRFSGHQFPNYSSELNVNALLLGDSALYLCASSSRASGRYEQYFGPGTRLTVT.

This clone was seen a handful of times. The V gene is TRBV30, the J gene TRBJ1-6; D is uncertain. The CDR3 is 12 residues long. Germline V lookup: CDR1 GTSNPN, CDR2 SVGIG (reference sequence). Trimming took off 3 bases at V and 6 bases at J, with 6 bases between the two ends. In DNA form, the CDR3 reads TGTGCCTGGAGCGCAGGTAATTCACCCCTCCACTTT. It codes for CAWSAGNSPLHF.

This chain joins TRBV27 and TRBJ2-7; possibly TRBD1 for D (5 bases). V was shortened by 0 bases and J by 0 bases, with 6 bases between the two germline ends. Germline CDR1 reads MNHEY; CDR2 reads SMNVEV (reference sequence). This CDR3 comprises 14 residues. The CDR3 bases are TGTGCCAGCAGTTTATCTGACAGCTCCTACGAGCAGTACTTC. Translation gives CASSLSDSSYEQYF.

The genes are TRBV5-4 and TRBJ1-6; 7 bases are shared with TRBD1. V trimming: 0 bases; J trimming: 6 bases; junction bases outside the gene matches: 9. Germline loops: CDR1 SGHNT, CDR2 YYREEE (reference sequence). The CDR3 has 17 residues. This chain's CDR3 is CASSLARSGGSNSPLHF. CDR3 in DNA: TGTGCCAGCAGCTTGGCGAGGTCAGGGGGTAGTAATTCACCCCTCCACTTT. The full variable domain, with the rest looked up from reference TRBV5-4 and TRBJ1-6, is ETGVTQSPTHLIKTRGQQVTLRCSSQSGHNTVSWYQQALGQGPQFIFQYYREEENGRGNFPPRFSGLQFPNYSSELNVNALELDDSALYLCASSLARSGGSNSPLHFGNGTRLTVT.

J is TRBJ2-3 and V is TRBV19; 9 bases match TRBD2. J lost 4 bases, V lost 3 bases, and 5 bases had no gene match. CDR1 is LNHDA and CDR2 is SQIVND in the germline V gene (reference sequence). The CDR3 length is 15 residues. The CDR3 region has the DNA TGTGCCAGTAGTATGCTAGCGGGACCAGCAGATACGCAGTATTTT. Its protein product is CASSMLAGPADTQYF. The entire variable domain, with the rest obtained from reference TRBV19 and TRBJ2-3, is as follows: DGGITQSPKYLFRKEGQNVTLSCEQNLNHDAMYWYRQDPGQGLRLIYYSQIVNDFQKGDIAEGYSVSREKKESFPLTVTSAQKNPTAFYLCASSMLAGPADTQYFGPGTRLTVL.

This clone has more than one count but fewer than ten. V usage is TRBV7-8 and J usage is TRBJ1-2; unclear D gene. Trimming pared 3 bases from V and 7 bases from J, leaving 12 bases between. Germline V lookup: CDR1 SGHVS, CDR2 FQNEAQ. CDR3 length: 13 residues. The CDR3 sequence: CASSFNSVGGYTF. As DNA, the CDR3 is TGTGCCAGCAGCTTTAACTCGGTCGGTGGCTACACCTTC.

The chain uses TRBV7-2 and TRBJ2-4; 7 bases line up with TRBD2. This CDR3 has 16 amino acids. V gave up 1 base and J gave up 0 bases; unmatched junction bases: 3. Germline CDR1 and CDR2: SGHTA and FQGNSA. The CDR3 coding sequence is TGTGCCAGCAGCTTAGATAGACTAGCAGCCAAAAACATTCAGTACTTC. This codes for CASSLDRLAAKNIQYF.

This clone was detected only once. The J gene is TRBJ2-3, the V gene TRBV7-9; TRBD1 aligns across 8 bases. Germline V lookup: CDR1 SEHNR, CDR2 FQNEAQ (reference sequence). This CDR3 is built from 15 residues. The V segment lost 6 bases and the J segment 7 bases; nucleotides outside the gene matches: 12. Written as DNA, the CDR3 is TGTGCCAGCAGTCCCATAGACAGGGGCGCGAATACGCAGTATTTT. This sequence encodes CASSPIDRGANTQYF.

The chain has TRBV7-9 and TRBJ1-1; a weak D match, TRBD1 (5 bases). CDR1 and CDR2 (germline): SEHNR, FQNEAQ (reference sequence). V was shortened by 0 bases and J by 5 bases, with 7 bases between the two germline ends. The CDR3 loop spans 13 amino acids. CDR3 DNA: TGTGCCAGCAGCTTAGCTACAGGAACTGAAGCTTTCTTT. The encoded protein is CASSLATGTEAFF.

CDR3 amino acids: CASSKFAELAGGVQYF. In DNA, the CDR3 is TGTGCCAGCAGCAAATTTGCCGAGCTAGCGGGAGGAGTGCAGTACTTC. The chain has TRBV7-9 and TRBJ2-7; 11 nucleotides align to TRBD2. The CDR3 runs 16 residues. The V segment lost 5 bases and the J segment 9 bases; nucleotides outside the gene matches: 15. Germline CDR1 reads SEHNR; CDR2 reads FQNEAQ (reference sequence).

V and J are TRBV25-1 and TRBJ1-2; D ambiguous. Germline V lookup: CDR1 MGHDK, CDR2 SYGVNS. This CDR3 region has 14 residues. Trimming removed 2 bases at V and 4 bases at J, with 11 bases between. CDR3 protein: CASSERSLSYGYTF. CDR3 DNA sequence: TGTGCCAGCAGTGAACGGTCCCTGAGCTATGGCTACACCTTC.

The chain links TRBV5-4 to TRBJ2-2; TRBD1 is a possible D gene (6 bases). The CDR3 totals 16 residues. Germline V gives CDR1 SGHNT, CDR2 YYREEE (reference sequence). V was clipped by 0 bases and J by 5 bases, with 14 bases between them. This CDR3 reads CASSLVGASSTGELFF. In nucleotides, the CDR3 is TGTGCCAGCAGCTTGGTGGGGGCTAGTTCGACCGGGGAGCTGTTTTTT.

The chain employs TRBV4-1 and TRBJ1-4; D possibly corresponds to TRBD1 (5 bases). The V end was cut by 0 bases, the J end by 5 bases, with 16 bases between. CDR1 and CDR2 from the germline V gene are MGHRA and YSYEKL. The CDR3 covers 17 residues. The CDR3 loop is CASSQDGRGRQNEKLFF. The CDR3 region has the DNA TGCGCCAGCAGCCAAGACGGGCGGGGACGACAAAATGAAAAACTGTTTTTT.

The chain is built from TRBV4-3 and TRBJ1-6; D gene uncertain. The CDR3 runs to 18 residues. With 0 bases removed from V and 6 bases from J, the gap between germline ends came to 18 bases. Germline CDR1 and CDR2: LGHNA and YSLEER. The CDR3 DNA reads as TGCGCCAGCAGCCAAGAGGTCTCGAGGTTGGGTGCTAATTCACCCCTCCACTTT. Its translation: CASSQEVSRLGANSPLHF.

The chain joins TRBV11-2 to TRBJ2-2; D might be TRBD1 (5 bases). CDR1 and CDR2 (germline): SGHAT, FQNNGV. With 5 bases removed from V and 0 bases from J, the gap between germline ends came to 16 bases. CDR3 length: 17 amino acids. CDR3 coding DNA: TGTGCCAGCAGCACCCGACAGCGCCACTCGAACACCGGGGAGCTGTTTTTT. Amino acid sequence: CASSTRQRHSNTGELFF.

The sample holds a few counts of this clone. CDR3 in DNA: TGTGCCAGCAGCCAAGATATGGCAGATAGCAATCAGCCCCAGCATTTT. Amino acids: CASSQDMADSNQPQHF. The V gene is TRBV4-2, the J gene TRBJ1-5; D gene uncertain. V was cut by 0 bases and J by 0 bases, with 9 bases left in between. This CDR3 contains 16 residues. Germline CDR1 reads LGHNA; CDR2 reads YNFKEQ.

This clone was counted between two and nine times. This sequence joins TRBV7-6 and TRBJ2-7, with 7 bases identical to TRBD1. The CDR3 sequence is 15 residues long. Germline lookup yields CDR1 SGHVS and CDR2 FNYEAQ. After removal of 0 bases from V and 5 bases from J, the junction contained 7 bases not matched to a gene. The CDR3 reads CASSLATGDADEQYF. In DNA form, the CDR3 reads TGTGCCAGCAGCTTAGCAACAGGGGATGCGGACGAGCAGTACTTC.

This clone was counted once. The chain carries TRBV10-3 and TRBJ2-5, with 9 bases that match TRBD2. The CDR3 loop spans 16 amino acids. V was pared by 3 bases and J by 2 bases, with 7 bases of the junction left unmatched. CDR1 is ENHRY, CDR2 SYGVKD, per germline. The DNA for the CDR3 is TGTGCCATCAGTGATCCCAGCGGGGGGCCACAAGAGACCCAGTACTTC. This gives the protein CAISDPSGGPQETQYF.

V usage is TRBV28 and J usage is TRBJ2-3, with 10 bases lining up with TRBD1. CDR3 size: 15 residues. CDR1 is MDHEN and CDR2 is SYDVKM in the germline V gene. The V gene end was trimmed by 8 bases and the J gene end by 4 bases; junction bases not matched to a gene: 9. The CDR3 sequence is CASQPRGQGADTQYF. CDR3 nucleotide sequence: TGTGCCAGCCAGCCCCGAGGACAGGGGGCAGATACGCAGTATTTT.